This TCR beta chain was captured by sequencing in a study of cytomegalovirus exposure and HLA in healthy donors. This CDR3 is built from 14 residues. V lost 2 bases, J lost 5 bases, and 12 bases lay in between. Per the germline V gene, CDR1 is MGHDK and CDR2 is SYGVNS. This clone was picked up one time. The study ran its PCR with 60 Vbeta and 13 Jbeta primers. Sequencing used immunoSEQ multiplex PCR; TCRdb keeps in-frame clones, though not all of them. This table has some 140,000 clones, approximately 8.9% appearing once. This sequence was found in a woman aged 40 to 50 in good health and CMV-seropositive. Sample: PBMCs. V gene TRBV25-1 combines with J gene TRBJ1-1; D not resolved. The CDR3 reads CASSERERVTEAFF. The CDR3 DNA sequence: TGTGCCAGCAGTGAACGGGAAAGGGTGACTGAAGCTTTCTTT.